What follows are 22 T cell receptor beta chains derived from one specimen sequenced in a study of CD8+ T cells in alopecia areata. In each case, RNA was isolated and then reverse transcribed into cDNA as the sequencing template. The data were produced by immunoSEQ multiplex PCR, yet TCRdb's version contains in-frame clones alone and is incomplete. The sample includes 200,000 to 250,000 clones, 50% to 60% of them seen just once. The sample consisted of CD4+ T cells sorted from blood, taken at week 0. The receptors come from a human donor with alopecia areata.

V usage is TRBV6-5 and J usage is TRBJ1-1, with TRBD1 as a possible D gene (5 bases). The V and J ends lost 6 bases and 3 bases respectively, with 8 bases between them. The length of the CDR3 is 12 residues. Germline CDR1 MNHEY, CDR2 SVGAGI. CDR3 sequence: CASRETDTEAFF. The CDR3 DNA is TGTGCCAGCAGAGAGACAGACACTGAAGCTTTCTTT.

This clone has just a few counts. The V and J genes are TRBV5-4 and TRBJ2-2; perhaps D is TRBD1 or TRBD2 (5 bases each). V lost 5 bases, J lost 1 base, and 9 bases lay in between. CDR1 and CDR2 from the germline V gene are SGHNT and YYREEE (reference sequence). The CDR3 has 14 amino acids. The CDR3 region is CASSTGLNTGELFF. The CDR3 nucleotides are TGTGCCAGCAGTACGGGGCTGAACACCGGGGAGCTGTTTTTT.

The CDR3, as DNA: TGCAGCGTGATTTGGAGCTCCTACGAGCAGTACTTC. This codes for CSVIWSSYEQYF. The chain couples TRBV29-1 to TRBJ2-7; D is unclear. This CDR3 comprises 12 residues. V lost 6 bases and J lost 0, with 9 bases in between. Looked up from germline, CDR1 is SQVTM and CDR2 is ANQGSEA.

The CDR3 sequence is CASSLEKDIQYF. Here the CDR3 DNA reads TGTGCCAGCAGCTTAGAAAAAGACATTCAGTACTTC. The chain employs TRBV7-2 and TRBJ2-4; D is unresolved. In germline, CDR1 is SGHTA, CDR2 FQGNSA. V lost 1 base and J 8 bases, leaving 6 bases between the germline ends. The CDR3 contains 12 residues. Full variable domain (outside the CDR3, taken from reference TRBV7-2 and TRBJ2-4): GAGVSQSPSNKVTEKGKDVELRCDPISGHTALYWYRQSLGQGLEFLIYFQGNSAPDKSGLPSDRFSAERTGGSVSTLTIQRTQQEDSAVYLCASSLEKDIQYFGAGTRLSVL.

By frequency in the sample, this clone is medium-sized. V and J are TRBV7-2 and TRBJ2-3, with D unclear. The germline V gene has CDR1 SGHTA and CDR2 FQGNSA. V lost 4 bases and J 2 bases, leaving 7 bases between the germline ends. This CDR3 is built from 13 residues. The CDR3 DNA is TGTGCCAGCAGCTCCTCTTACACAGATACGCAGTATTTT. Its translation: CASSSSYTDTQYF. Filled out from reference TRBV7-2 and TRBJ2-3, the complete variable domain reads GAGVSQSPSNKVTEKGKDVELRCDPISGHTALYWYRQSLGQGLEFLIYFQGNSAPDKSGLPSDRFSAERTGGSVSTLTIQRTQQEDSAVYLCASSSSYTDTQYFGPGTRLTVL.

The chain links TRBV6-6 to TRBJ1-5, with 8 nucleotides matching TRBD1. The CDR3 has 16 amino acids. Per the germline V gene, CDR1 is MNHNY and CDR2 is SVGAGI (reference sequence). The V and J ends lost 2 bases and 2 bases, in that order; junction bases with no gene match: 5. CDR3: CASSYLTGQGNQPQHF. The CDR3 coding sequence is TGTGCCAGCAGTTACCTTACGGGACAGGGCAATCAGCCCCAGCATTTT.

V usage is TRBV7-3 and J usage is TRBJ2-3, with 10 positions matching TRBD1. In germline, CDR1 is SGHTA, CDR2 FQGTGA. Unmatched junction bases numbered 0, after V lost 3 bases and J lost 3 bases. The CDR3 loop spans 14 amino acids. CDR3 bases: TGTGCCAGCAGCTTGGACAGGGGGACAGATACGCAGTATTTT. It encodes CASSLDRGTDTQYF. The entire variable domain, with the rest obtained from reference TRBV7-3 and TRBJ2-3, is as follows: GAGVSQTPSNKVTEKGKYVELRCDPISGHTALYWYRQSLGQGPEFLIYFQGTGAADDSGLPNDRFFAVRPEGSVSTLKIQRTERGDSAVYLCASSLDRGTDTQYFGPGTRLTVL.

This clone was observed a handful of times. The chain links TRBV30 to TRBJ2-7, with 8 bases that match TRBD1. The CDR3 is 16 amino acids. Germline-derived CDR1 and CDR2 are GTSNPN and SVGIG (reference sequence). V lost 2 bases, J lost 0 bases, and 9 bases stayed unmatched. As DNA, the CDR3 is TGTGCCTGGAGTCCGCCAAACAGGGGGGTCTCCTACGAGCAGTACTTC. It is translated as CAWSPPNRGVSYEQYF.

The chain carries TRBV6-5 and TRBJ1-1; no clear D. The germline V gene has CDR1 MNHEY and CDR2 SVGAGI. There are 13 residues in the CDR3. Trimming pared 2 bases from V and 1 base from J, leaving 5 bases between. CDR3 in DNA: TGTGCCAGCAGTTACGGGAAGAACACTGAAGCTTTCTTT. Translation gives CASSYGKNTEAFF.

The chain employs TRBV7-6 and TRBJ2-1; possibly TRBD1 or TRBD2 for D (6 bases each). Germline CDR1 reads SGHVS; CDR2 reads FNYEAQ. The CDR3 spans 18 residues. V dropped 1 base and J dropped 0 bases, with 16 bases sitting between them. The CDR3 bases are TGTGCCAGCAGCTTAGGTTTCGGGGGCCGATACTCCTACAATGAGCAGTTCTTC. The encoded protein is CASSLGFGGRYSYNEQFF.

The sample holds a few counts of this clone. The rearrangement uses TRBV5-5 and TRBJ2-7; tentatively, D is TRBD2 (6 bases). The germline V gene has CDR1 SGHKS and CDR2 YYEKEE (reference sequence). Trimming removed 6 bases at V and 7 bases at J, with 14 bases between. The CDR3 is made up of 12 amino acids. The CDR3 reads CASTYGTGEQYF. The CDR3 nucleotides read TGTGCCAGCACCTATGGGACTGGGGAGCAGTACTTC. The variable domain in full, completed from reference TRBV5-5 and TRBJ2-7, reads DAGVTQSPTHLIKTRGQQVTLRCSPISGHKSVSWYQQVLGQGPQFIFQYYEKEERGRGNFPDRFSARQFPNYSSELNVNALLLGDSALYLCASTYGTGEQYFGPGTRLTVT.

A remark on this clone: Other DNA sequences of this sample code for an identical CDR3. The gene calls are TRBV6-6 and TRBJ1-1, with TRBD1 matching 9 bases. The CDR3 is made up of 14 amino acids. V lost 5 bases to trimming and J lost 1 base; unmatched junction nucleotides: 2. In germline, CDR1 is MNHNY, CDR2 SVGAGI (reference sequence). CDR3: CASSTDRGNTEAFF. The DNA for the CDR3 is TGTGCCAGCAGTACGGACAGGGGGAACACTGAAGCTTTCTTT.

This clone was seen a few times. J is TRBJ2-2 and V is TRBV9; D is ambiguous. V was cut by 4 bases and J by 6 bases, with 10 bases left in between. The CDR3 totals 13 residues. In germline, CDR1 is SGDLS, CDR2 YYNGEE. CDR3 in amino acids: CASSPNGAGELFF. The DNA for the CDR3 is TGTGCCAGCAGCCCTAATGGAGCCGGGGAGCTGTTTTTT.

J is TRBJ2-1 and V is TRBV5-4; a weak D match, TRBD2 (6 bases). The V end was cut by 6 bases, the J end by 4 bases, with 17 bases between. Germline V gene data show CDR1 as SGHNT and CDR2 as YYREEE (reference sequence). The CDR3 runs 15 residues. CDR3 nucleotides: TGTGCCAGCAAGAGCGGCGGGACTCATTACAATGAGCAGTTCTTC. It codes for CASKSGGTHYNEQFF.

This clone was observed once. This sequence joins TRBV6-5 and TRBJ2-7, with 8 bases matching TRBD2. The germline V gene has CDR1 MNHEY and CDR2 SVGAGI. The trim removed 7 bases at V and 3 bases at J, leaving 8 bases unmatched. The CDR3 is 14 amino acids. The DNA of the CDR3 is TGTGCCAGCACCCCAGTTAGCGGGATCTACGAGCAGTACTTC. Protein: CASTPVSGIYEQYF.

V is TRBV27 and J is TRBJ2-1; D is possibly TRBD2 (10 bases). The germline V gene encodes CDR1 MNHEY and CDR2 SMNVEV (reference sequence). Trimming shortened V by 6 bases and J by 5 bases, and 26 bases separated the two germline ends. This CDR3 has 18 residues. In nucleotides, the CDR3 is TGTGCCAGCAGCCCCTCGGGACAGGGACTAGCGCCCAACAATGAGCAGTTCTTC. It encodes CASSPSGQGLAPNNEQFF.

The chain joins TRBV15 to TRBJ2-2; D is ambiguous. CDR3 size: 12 residues. CDR1 LNHNV and CDR2 YYDKDF come from the germline V gene (reference sequence). The ends were cut back, 4 bases at V and 4 bases at J, with 4 bases in the middle. In nucleotides, the CDR3 is TGTGCCACCAGCAAGGGCACCGGGGAGCTGTTTTTT. The encoded protein is CATSKGTGELFF.

The V gene is TRBV9, the J gene TRBJ2-5, with 7 bases aligning to TRBD2. The CDR3 has 16 residues. The V and J ends lost 3 bases and 5 bases, in that order; junction bases with no gene match: 13. CDR1 SGDLS and CDR2 YYNGEE come from the germline V gene. In nucleotides, the CDR3 is TGTGCCAGCAGCGAGGCTAGCGGACTGACGAGGGAGACCCAGTACTTC. Its protein is CASSEASGLTRETQYF.

In its sample, this clone was seen a few times. This chain links TRBV6-6 with TRBJ1-2, with D perhaps TRBD1 (5 bases). The CDR3 totals 14 residues. V was clipped by 5 bases and J by 6 bases, with 16 bases between them. The germline V gene has CDR1 MNHNY and CDR2 SVGAGI (reference sequence). Here the CDR3 DNA reads TGTGCCAGCAGTGACCCGAGACAGATTGATGGCTACACCTTC. This codes for CASSDPRQIDGYTF.

The J gene is TRBJ2-1, the V gene TRBV9, with 7 bases aligning to TRBD2. V gave up 2 bases and J gave up 10 bases; unmatched junction bases: 3. The germline gives CDR1 SGDLS, CDR2 YYNGEE. The CDR3 is made up of 12 amino acids. CDR3 protein: CASSVQAGEQFF. The CDR3 DNA sequence: TGTGCCAGCAGCGTTCAAGCGGGGGAGCAGTTCTTC.

This clone was detected only a few times. V is TRBV18 and J is TRBJ2-5, with TRBD2 matching over 7 bases. CDR1 and CDR2 (germline): KGHSH, LQKENI. V lost 0 bases and J lost 6; bases outside the gene matches: 4. The CDR3 runs to 14 residues. The CDR3 loop reads CASSPPAGSQTQYF. In nucleotides, the CDR3 is TGTGCCAGCTCACCACCAGCGGGGTCGCAGACCCAGTACTTC. The full variable domain, rest sourced from reference TRBV18 and TRBJ2-5, is NAGVMQNPRHLVRRRGQEARLRCSPMKGHSHVYWYRQLPEEGLKFMVYLQKENIIDESGMPKERFSAEFPKEGPSILRIQQVVRGDSAAYFCASSPPAGSQTQYFGPGTRLLVL.

V is TRBV30 and J is TRBJ1-2; maybe TRBD1 (6 bases). CDR3 length equals 15 residues. Germline V gene sequence: CDR1 GTSNPN, CDR2 SVGIG (reference sequence). V shed 0 bases and J shed 0 bases, with 11 bases lying between them. CDR3 sequence reads: CAWSVGDMTNYGYTF. The DNA for the CDR3 is TGTGCCTGGAGTGTAGGGGACATGACTAACTATGGCTACACCTTC.